Here is one T cell receptor beta chain with its context. As yet, its antigen is unknown. These data belong to a study of T cell responses to AZD1222 COVID-19 vaccine. Study-wide results and limits: A reported finding is that nearly half of spike-specific TCRs target unmutated variant regions. Spike-specific TCR breadth and depth were elevated following two AZD1222 doses. At study baseline, merely a handful of AZD1222 recipients were seropositive.

Clones were sequenced by immunoSEQ multiplex PCR, and TCRdb holds only the in-frame ones, with some missing. The sample lists fewer than 300,000 clones, just over 90% seen once, with 0.5% to 0.7% in the top ten. This CDR3 contains 17 residues. CDR1 and CDR2 (germline): SEHNR, FQNEAQ (reference sequence). V lost 1 base, J lost 4 bases, and 16 bases lay in between. The sequence was obtained from an adult in good health. The chain uses TRBV7-9 and TRBJ2-2; no firm D call. The input for sequencing was peripheral blood, taken on day 0 of AZD1222 vaccination. The CDR3 loop reads CASSLESKGTSTGELFF. CDR3 coding DNA: TGTGCCAGCAGCTTAGAGTCGAAGGGAACGTCCACCGGGGAGCTGTTTTTT.